A single sample gave rise to the 31 T cell receptor beta chains below, sequenced in a study of T cell responses to AZD1222 COVID-19 vaccine. Here immunoSEQ multiplex PCR was the method, and the copy in TCRdb shows in-frame clones only, minus some. The sample has more than 35,000 clones; 83% are singletons. The sample was peripheral blood, taken on day 0 of AZD1222 vaccination. The receptors originated from an adult in good health.

The gene calls are TRBV5-1 and TRBJ2-3; D is perhaps TRBD1 (6 bases). Trimming removed 4 bases at V and 3 bases at J, with 12 bases between. Germline V CDR1 and CDR2: SGHRS, YFSETQ. The CDR3 loop spans 14 amino acids. The CDR3 here is CASSPGQGTDTQYF. The CDR3 bases are TGCGCCAGCAGCCCCGGCCAGGGGACAGATACGCAGTATTTT.

This chain uses TRBV28 with TRBJ2-1; 8 bases match TRBD2. The CDR3 contains 14 residues. Trimming took 3 bases from V and 7 from J; bases not matched to a gene: 5. CDR1 is MDHEN and CDR2 is SYDVKM in the germline V gene. The DNA for the CDR3 is TGTGCCAGCAGTTTTCCCGGGAGGGGGAATGAGCAGTTCTTC. Protein: CASSFPGRGNEQFF.

This chain joins TRBV3-1 (or the pseudogene TRBV3-2) and TRBJ1-2, with D tentatively TRBD1 (5 bases). V was trimmed by 0 bases and J by 4 bases, leaving 9 bases between them. This CDR3 comprises 14 residues. CDR1 and CDR2 (germline): LGHDT, YNNKEL (reference sequence). The CDR3 DNA is TGTGCCAGCAGCCAAGATGGGGCTTTCTATGGCTACACCTTC. This codes for CASSQDGAFYGYTF.

The genes are TRBV27 and TRBJ1-5; 11 bases fit TRBD1. The CDR3 runs to 16 residues. J was trimmed by 6 bases and V by 5 bases; bases with no gene match: 9. Germline loops: CDR1 MNHEY, CDR2 SMNVEV (reference sequence). The CDR3 DNA follows: TGTGCCAGCAGTGGAGGGGGACAGGGGGAGCGTCAGCCCCAGCATTTT. It codes for CASSGGGQGERQPQHF.

This sequence joins TRBV19 and TRBJ2-3; a weak D match, TRBD1 (6 bases). The CDR3 spans 16 residues. Trimming removed 4 bases from V and 3 bases from J, with 17 bases in between. In germline, CDR1 is LNHDA, CDR2 SQIVND (reference sequence). CDR3 DNA: TGTGCCAGTAGTAGGATGGGGACACGGTTGACAGATACGCAGTATTTT. This sequence encodes CASSRMGTRLTDTQYF.

This rearrangement joins TRBV5-5 to TRBJ1-5; TRBD1 matches 10 bases. The germline V gene encodes CDR1 SGHKS and CDR2 YYEKEE (reference sequence). V lost 4 bases and J lost 2; bases outside the gene matches: 9. The length of the CDR3 is 17 residues. In DNA, the CDR3 is TGTGCCAGCAGCGGCCCGACAGGGGGCGAGGGCAATCAGCCCCAGCATTTT. It encodes CASSGPTGGEGNQPQHF.

The chain links TRBV29-1 to TRBJ1-4, with D possibly being TRBD1 (6 bases). Germline V gene lookup returns CDR1 SQVTM and CDR2 ANQGSEA. CDR3 length: 13 residues. The germline V and J ends were trimmed by 7 bases and 5 bases, with 14 bases remaining between them. The CDR3 spells CSGGGEGNEKLFF. The DNA for the CDR3 is TGCAGCGGAGGGGGAGAGGGGAATGAAAAACTGTTTTTT. The entire variable domain, with the rest obtained from reference TRBV29-1 and TRBJ1-4, is as follows: SAVISQKPSRDICQRGTSLTIQCQVDSQVTMMFWYRQQPGQSLTLIATANQGSEATYESGFVIDKFPISRPNLTFSTLTVSNMSPEDSSIYLCSGGGEGNEKLFFGSGTQLSVL.

The genes are TRBV5-5 and TRBJ2-5; D possibly corresponds to TRBD2 (5 bases). Per germline, CDR1 SGHKS and CDR2 YYEKEE (reference sequence). The V gene lost 4 bases and the J gene lost 2 bases, with 9 bases spanning the gap. The CDR3 extends over 13 amino acids. The CDR3 here is CASSPDWQETQYF. CDR3 sequence (DNA): TGTGCCAGCAGCCCGGACTGGCAAGAGACCCAGTACTTC.

This clone was seen a handful of times. The gene calls are TRBV24-1 and TRBJ2-1; D remains unclear. This CDR3 comprises 14 residues. V was trimmed by 0 bases and J by 4 bases, leaving 6 bases between them. The germline CDR1 and CDR2 sequences are KGHDR and SFDVKD. CDR3 nucleotide sequence: TGTGCCACCAGTGATTTGTCCGGGTACAATGAGCAGTTCTTC. As protein: CATSDLSGYNEQFF.

For the CDR3, the DNA is TGCGCCAGCAGTGCGGGCAGCGGCTCTGGGGCCAACGTCCTGACTTTC. Translation: CASSAGSGSGANVLTF. This chain uses TRBV10-1 with TRBJ2-6, with D perhaps TRBD2 (5 bases). Trimming stripped 4 bases from V and 0 bases from J, with 10 bases between. This CDR3 has 16 amino acids. Germline assignment: CDR1 WNHNN and CDR2 SYGVQD (reference sequence).

The V call is TRBV2, the J call TRBJ1-3; no clear D. Trimming took off 3 bases at V and 3 bases at J, with 12 bases between the two ends. This CDR3 region has 15 residues. Germline lookup yields CDR1 SNHLY and CDR2 FYNNEI. CDR3 protein: CASSDEGSRGNTIYF. In DNA, the CDR3 is TGTGCCAGCAGTGATGAAGGGAGCCGTGGAAACACCATATATTTT. The variable domain in full, completed from reference TRBV2 and TRBJ1-3, reads EPEVTQTPSHQVTQMGQEVILRCVPISNHLYFYWYRQILGQKVEFLVSFYNNEISEKSEIFDDQFSVERPDGSNFTLKIRSTKLEDSAMYFCASSDEGSRGNTIYFGEGSWLTVV.

The V call is TRBV5-1, the J call TRBJ2-3, with TRBD2 as a possible D gene (5 bases). The V gene lost 0 bases and the J gene lost 3 bases, with 14 bases spanning the gap. CDR1 and CDR2 from the germline V gene are SGHRS and YFSETQ. The CDR3 consists of 16 residues. The CDR3 nucleotides are TGCGCCAGCAGCTTGGGTCCGGACTCCCTTACAGATACGCAGTATTTT. Residues: CASSLGPDSLTDTQYF.

Points on this clone: Within the sample, other DNA sequences also encode this same CDR3. The J gene is TRBJ2-7, the V gene TRBV6-2 or TRBV6-3, with D uncertain. Germline V gene lookup returns CDR1 MNHEY and CDR2 SVGEGT. Trimming took off 2 bases at V and 2 bases at J, with 4 bases between the two ends. The CDR3 totals 12 residues. The CDR3 sequence is CASSYVPYEQYF. The CDR3, as DNA: TGTGCCAGCAGTTACGTCCCCTACGAGCAGTACTTC.

The chain recombines TRBV6-5 with TRBJ2-7; 11 bases line up with TRBD2. The CDR3 runs to 15 residues. Trimming cost V 0 bases and J 3 bases; bases outside gene matches: 1. Germline CDR1 MNHEY, CDR2 SVGAGI. The DNA of the CDR3 is TGTGCCAGCAGTTACTCAACTAGCGGGAGCTACGAGCAGTACTTC. Encoded protein: CASSYSTSGSYEQYF.

The chain recombines TRBV4-2 with TRBJ2-7; TRBD2 aligns across 13 bases. Germline V CDR1 and CDR2: LGHNA, YNFKEQ. V lost 3 bases and J lost 3; bases outside the gene matches: 2. The CDR3 totals 15 residues. The CDR3 reads CASSHGLAGVYEQYF. Here the CDR3 DNA reads TGTGCCAGCAGCCACGGACTAGCGGGAGTCTACGAGCAGTACTTC.

The genes are TRBV5-1 and TRBJ1-6, with 10 bases matching TRBD1. This CDR3 contains 15 residues. Per germline, CDR1 SGHRS and CDR2 YFSETQ. Germline trimming cut 3 bases from V and 8 bases from J; bases unmatched to any gene: 5. DNA for the CDR3: TGCGCCAGCAGCTCCGATGGGACAGGGGATTCACCCCTCCACTTT. Translating gives CASSSDGTGDSPLHF.

In its sample, this clone was seen a few times. V and J are TRBV19 and TRBJ1-6; D is undetermined. The CDR3 is 20 residues long. V dropped 7 bases and J dropped 0 bases, with 25 bases sitting between them. Germline assignment: CDR1 LNHDA and CDR2 SQIVND (reference sequence). The CDR3 coding sequence is TGTGCCAGTACCTCCAGAGGAGGCAAGAAAATGAGCTCCTATAATTCACCCCTCCACTTT. Its protein is CASTSRGGKKMSSYNSPLHF.

The V and J genes are TRBV30 and TRBJ2-7; the match to TRBD1 covers 7 bases. Per the germline V gene, CDR1 is GTSNPN and CDR2 is SVGIG (reference sequence). J was trimmed by 5 bases and V by 6 bases; bases with no gene match: 13. The CDR3 runs 14 residues. The CDR3 DNA reads as TGTGCCTGTCTGGGACAGACTGTTGGGGACGAGCAGTACTTC. Protein product: CACLGQTVGDEQYF.

The rearrangement joins TRBV7-9 to TRBJ2-7; TRBD1 agrees at 7 bases. The CDR3 has 13 residues. Unmatched junction bases numbered 1, after V lost 3 bases and J lost 2 bases. CDR1 is SEHNR and CDR2 is FQNEAQ in the germline V gene (reference sequence). The CDR3 nucleotides are TGTGCCAGCAGCTTTACAGGGGCCTACGAGCAGTACTTC. As protein: CASSFTGAYEQYF.

This clone has a handful of counts. The V and J genes are TRBV3-1 (or the pseudogene TRBV3-2) and TRBJ2-2; D is uncertain. Germline V gene sequence: CDR1 LGHDT, CDR2 YNNKEL (reference sequence). CDR3 length equals 13 residues. The V gene lost 1 base and the J gene lost 5 bases, with 5 bases spanning the gap. In DNA form, the CDR3 reads TGTGCCAGCAGCCAAGCAAGGACCGGGGAGCTGTTTTTT. This translates into CASSQARTGELFF.

V and J are TRBV18 and TRBJ1-6; TRBD1 aligns across 9 bases. CDR1 is KGHSH, CDR2 LQKENI, per germline. This CDR3 contains 15 residues. Trimming cost V 3 bases and J 8 bases; bases outside gene matches: 5. The CDR3 nucleotides are TGTGCCAGCTCACCCAGGACAGGGGCGGATTCACCCCTCCACTTT. Translation: CASSPRTGADSPLHF.

In DNA form, the CDR3 reads TGTGCCATCAGTGAGGGAGCCCTCTCTGGAAACACCATATATTTT. It encodes CAISEGALSGNTIYF. The chain employs TRBV10-3 and TRBJ1-3; D gene unclear. This CDR3 comprises 15 residues. Trimming cost V 2 bases and J 0 bases, with 8 bases left between them. Germline V gene data show CDR1 as ENHRY and CDR2 as SYGVKD.

The CDR3 region has the DNA TGTGCCAGCAGTTCCGGGGCTCGGAATGAGCAGTTCTTC. This codes for CASSSGARNEQFF. The chain joins TRBV28 to TRBJ2-1, with D perhaps TRBD1 or TRBD2 (5 bases each). Germline V gives CDR1 MDHEN, CDR2 SYDVKM. V was trimmed by 4 bases and J by 7 bases, leaving 11 bases between them. There are 13 residues in the CDR3.

This chain connects TRBV12-3 or TRBV12-4 to TRBJ1-1; no clear D. V dropped 5 bases and J dropped 4 bases, with 11 bases sitting between them. The CDR3 sequence is 13 residues long. The CDR3 protein is CASSLMQTTEAFF. CDR3 DNA: TGTGCCAGCAGTCTAATGCAGACCACTGAAGCTTTCTTT.

V is TRBV27 and J is TRBJ1-5; TRBD1 is a possible D gene (6 bases). This CDR3 has 20 amino acids. Trimming pared 5 bases from V and 6 bases from J, leaving 32 bases between. Germline assignment: CDR1 MNHEY and CDR2 SMNVEV (reference sequence). The CDR3 loop is CASSKYAYTTGQDFFQPQHF. Written as DNA, the CDR3 is TGTGCCAGCAGTAAGTACGCCTATACTACGGGACAAGACTTTTTTCAGCCCCAGCATTTT.

The rearrangement uses TRBV5-1 and TRBJ2-1, with TRBD2 matching over 10 bases. With V trimmed by 4 bases and J by 9 bases, 13 bases remained unmatched. The CDR3 is 16 amino acids. The germline V gene has CDR1 SGHRS and CDR2 YFSETQ. This chain's CDR3 is CASSPPTSGMGSEQFF. The CDR3 DNA reads as TGCGCCAGCAGCCCACCAACTAGCGGGATGGGGTCTGAGCAGTTCTTC.

The chain has TRBV7-8 and TRBJ1-3; the match to TRBD1 covers 11 bases. CDR1 is SGHVS, CDR2 FQNEAQ, per germline. The CDR3 is 17 residues long. V lost 5 bases and J lost 3; bases outside the gene matches: 9. CDR3 sequence (DNA): TGTGCCAGCAGCACGAGTTGGACAGGGGGCGTTGGAAACACCATATATTTT. Its translation is CASSTSWTGGVGNTIYF.

The rearrangement joins TRBV3-1 (or the pseudogene TRBV3-2) to TRBJ2-6; possible D gene TRBD2, 5 bases. The V gene lost 4 bases and the J gene lost 2 bases, with 9 bases spanning the gap. Germline-derived CDR1 and CDR2 are LGHDT and YNNKEL (reference sequence). The CDR3 is 15 amino acids. The CDR3 region is CASSRGPPGANVLTF. DNA of the CDR3: TGTGCCAGCAGCCGCGGGCCTCCTGGGGCCAACGTCCTGACTTTC.

This clone occurred a few times. This chain links TRBV2 with TRBJ2-7; TRBD1 or TRBD2 may be the D gene (5 bases each). V dropped 8 bases and J dropped 0 bases, with 11 bases sitting between them. CDR3 length: 13 amino acids. Looked up from germline, CDR1 is SNHLY and CDR2 is FYNNEI. The CDR3: CASGDQISYEQYF. CDR3 nucleotides: TGTGCCAGCGGGGACCAGATCTCCTACGAGCAGTACTTC.

The rearrangement uses TRBV15 and TRBJ2-7; D gene ambiguous. Looked up from germline, CDR1 is LNHNV and CDR2 is YYDKDF (reference sequence). The CDR3 is made up of 14 amino acids. Trimming removed 1 base at V and 2 bases at J, with 9 bases between. The CDR3 loop reads CATSRVGRTYEQYF. For the CDR3, the DNA is TGTGCCACCAGCAGAGTAGGCAGGACCTACGAGCAGTACTTC.

This rearrangement joins TRBV7-9 to TRBJ2-2, with D possibly TRBD1 on 6 matching bases. The germline V and J ends were trimmed by 3 bases and 2 bases, with 10 bases remaining between them. The germline V gene encodes CDR1 SEHNR and CDR2 FQNEAQ (reference sequence). The CDR3 spans 15 residues. The chain's CDR3 is CASSLGDTNTGELFF. Written as DNA, the CDR3 is TGTGCCAGCAGCTTGGGGGACACCAACACCGGGGAGCTGTTTTTT.